The source of this TCR beta chain is a study of blood T cell repertoires in COVID-19. Individuals drawn from approximately 26 US areas were roughly 18 to 100 years old. V shed 8 bases and J shed 0 bases, with 10 bases lying between them. Germline V CDR1 and CDR2: ENHRY, SYGVKD. The CDR3 runs 13 residues. Generated by immunoSEQ multiplex PCR, the TCRdb table keeps only in-frame clones and is missing some. The sample records approximately 250,000 clones, roughly 89% being singletons. The sample comprised PBMCs or T cells enriched from blood (not recorded which). This TCR was sampled from a woman under 40 who had recovered from COVID-19. The genes are TRBV10-3 and TRBJ1-2, with D perhaps TRBD1 (5 bases). Here the CDR3 DNA reads TGTGCCATCGGACAACCGGCTAACTATGGCTACACCTTC. This translates into CAIGQPANYGYTF.